What follows are 27 T cell receptor beta chains derived from one specimen sequenced in a study of T cells after yellow fever vaccination. One entry per CDR3 protein, called by TCRdb with MiXCR from the 5' RACE reads. The sample carries about 340,000 distinct CDR3 sequences, under 15% recorded once. Sequencing was performed on CD4+ T cells sorted from PBMCs, taken 15 days after the yellow fever booster vaccination. The receptors stem from a man younger than 35 who received the YFV17D yellow fever vaccine.

This clonotype was counted at least ten times. The chain carries TRBV7-7 and TRBJ2-5; no firm D call. CDR3 length: 14 amino acids. V lost 1 base to trimming and J lost 7 bases, with 13 bases between them. The germline V gene encodes CDR1 SSHAT and CDR2 FNYEAQ (reference sequence). For the CDR3, the DNA is TGTGCCAGCAGCTTAGGGCAGGTCTATGGGACCCAGTACTTC. Amino acids: CASSLGQVYGTQYF.

The chain combines TRBV5-1 with TRBJ2-3; 9 nucleotides align to TRBD2. The V gene end was trimmed by 9 bases and the J gene end by 6 bases; junction bases not matched to a gene: 17. This CDR3 contains 16 residues. Per the germline V gene, CDR1 is SGHRS and CDR2 is YFSETQ. CDR3 protein: CAIPGPTSGLIDTQYF. CDR3 nucleotides: TGCGCCATCCCGGGACCAACTAGCGGGCTGATTGATACGCAGTATTTT.

The rearrangement joins TRBV6-5 to TRBJ2-7; 7 bases are a match to TRBD1. V was clipped by 6 bases and J by 12 bases; unmatched bases: 20. Germline V gene lookup returns CDR1 MNHEY and CDR2 SVGAGI. The CDR3 extends over 15 amino acids. The CDR3: CASRRLGQSTGFTYV. As DNA, the CDR3 is TGTGCCAGCAGACGCCTGGGACAGTCTACGGGTTTTACGTACGTC.

The chain recombines TRBV24-1 with TRBJ2-5, with D unclear. Per germline, CDR1 KGHDR and CDR2 SFDVKD. CDR3 size: 13 residues. Trimming shortened V by 3 bases and J by 1 base, and 5 bases separated the two germline ends. CDR3 nucleotide sequence: TGTGCCACCAGTGATGGATTCCAAGAGACCCAGTACTTC. Encoded protein: CATSDGFQETQYF.

V is TRBV7-2 and J is TRBJ2-5; 12 bases are a match to TRBD2. Germline loops: CDR1 SGHTA, CDR2 FQGNSA. CDR3 length: 16 residues. J gave up 7 bases and V 5 bases, and 11 bases lay outside the gene matches. CDR3 loop: CASSEGTSGGLRTQYF. Written as DNA, the CDR3 is TGTGCCAGCAGCGAGGGAACTAGCGGGGGGCTAAGGACCCAGTACTTC. Together with reference TRBV7-2 and TRBJ2-5, the CDR3 gives the full variable domain: GAGVSQSPSNKVTEKGKDVELRCDPISGHTALYWYRQSLGQGLEFLIYFQGNSAPDKSGLPSDRFSAERTGGSVSTLTIQRTQQEDSAVYLCASSEGTSGGLRTQYFGPGTRLLVL.

This clonotype was observed a handful of times. The chain carries TRBV5-6 and TRBJ1-5, with TRBD1 identical over 7 bases. This CDR3 is 15 amino acids long. Germline CDR1 and CDR2: SGHDT and YYEEEE. V lost 4 bases to trimming and J lost 5 bases; unmatched junction nucleotides: 9. The CDR3 sequence is CASSLLGGTDQPQHF. Here the CDR3 DNA reads TGTGCCAGCAGCCTTCTAGGAGGGACAGATCAGCCCCAGCATTTT.

This clonotype turned up a few times. J is TRBJ1-2 and V is TRBV5-1; the D is unclear. This CDR3 is built from 16 residues. Trimming stripped 0 bases from V and 5 bases from J, with 17 bases between. Per the germline V gene, CDR1 is SGHRS and CDR2 is YFSETQ. CDR3 nucleotides: TGCGCCAGCAGCTTGGTCCCGGGGTTCGAATATTATGGCTACACCTTC. Translating it yields CASSLVPGFEYYGYTF. Combining the CDR3 with reference TRBV5-1 and TRBJ1-2 gives the whole variable domain KAGVTQTPRYLIKTRGQQVTLSCSPISGHRSVSWYQQTPGQGLQFLFEYFSETQRNKGNFPGRFSGRQFSNSRSEMNVSTLELGDSALYLCASSLVPGFEYYGYTFGSGTRLTVV.

The CDR3 here is CSAQELAGGGETQYF. As DNA, the CDR3 is TGCAGTGCTCAAGAGCTTGCGGGGGGGGGTGAGACCCAGTACTTC. This chain connects TRBV20-1 to TRBJ2-5; 9 bases fit TRBD2. Germline V gives CDR1 DFQATT, CDR2 SNEGSKA (reference sequence). The CDR3 extends over 15 amino acids. With V trimmed by 5 bases and J by 5 bases, 12 bases remained unmatched.

The table lists this clonotype with a few counts. The rearrangement links TRBV7-2 to TRBJ1-5, with D possibly matching TRBD1 (5 bases). The V and J ends lost 5 bases and 2 bases respectively, with 16 bases between them. CDR3 length: 16 residues. The germline V gene has CDR1 SGHTA and CDR2 FQGNSA. CDR3 coding DNA: TGTGCCAGCAGCGGAAGACCGGGGGTCGGCAATCAGCCCCAGCATTTT. Translation gives CASSGRPGVGNQPQHF. Full variable domain (rest looked up from reference TRBV7-2 and TRBJ1-5): GAGVSQSPSNKVTEKGKDVELRCDPISGHTALYWYRQSLGQGLEFLIYFQGNSAPDKSGLPSDRFSAERTGGSVSTLTIQRTQQEDSAVYLCASSGRPGVGNQPQHFGDGTRLSIL.

The rearrangement links TRBV4-3 to TRBJ1-2, with D perhaps matching TRBD1 (5 bases). V lost 2 bases and J 8 bases, leaving 18 bases between the germline ends. Germline values: CDR1 LGHNA, CDR2 YSLEER. CDR3 length equals 15 residues. The CDR3 loop reads CASSQLAGGTVGYTF. Written as DNA, the CDR3 is TGCGCCAGCAGCCAACTAGCGGGGGGAACGGTCGGCTACACCTTC.

This clonotype was seen repeatedly, ten times or more. This rearrangement joins TRBV7-2 to TRBJ2-7, with a possible D match to TRBD2 (6 bases). V was trimmed by 3 bases and J by 0 bases, leaving 6 bases between them. The CDR3 has 13 residues. Germline CDR1 reads SGHTA; CDR2 reads FQGNSA. Written as DNA, the CDR3 is TGTGCCAGCAGCTTCGGGGGCTCCTACGAGCAGTACTTC. This sequence encodes CASSFGGSYEQYF.

Ten or more counts support this clonotype. This CDR3 is CSADKDQETQYF. The CDR3 bases are TGCAGTGCGGACAAGGACCAAGAGACCCAGTACTTC. The chain recombines TRBV20-1 with TRBJ2-5; D may be TRBD1 (5 bases). Germline V lookup: CDR1 DFQATT, CDR2 SNEGSKA (reference sequence). Trimming took 6 bases from V and 0 from J, leaving 8 bases between them. The CDR3 is made up of 12 amino acids.

In this sample, this clonotype turned up a few times. V is TRBV25-1 and J is TRBJ2-2; unclear D gene. Germline V gene lookup returns CDR1 MGHDK and CDR2 SYGVNS. The V end lost 2 bases, the J end lost 5 bases, and 12 bases lay between the germline ends. The CDR3 contains 15 residues. CDR3 in DNA: TGTGCCAGCAGTGAACCCTCGAGTGGGACCGGGGAGCTGTTTTTT. Its translation is CASSEPSSGTGELFF.

This chain joins TRBV10-3 and TRBJ1-3; no reliable D call. Germline CDR1 and CDR2: ENHRY and SYGVKD. The CDR3 extends over 13 amino acids. The V end lost 7 bases, the J end lost 0 bases, and 7 bases lay between the germline ends. CDR3 DNA: TGTGCCATCACCGGGAGCTCTGGAAACACCATATATTTT. Translating it yields CAITGSSGNTIYF.

The J gene is TRBJ1-2, the V gene TRBV11-2; perhaps TRBD1 as D (6 bases). The CDR3 extends over 11 amino acids. The V gene's germline CDR1 is SGHAT and CDR2 FQNNGV. V was cut by 3 bases and J by 13 bases, with 12 bases left in between. The CDR3 loop reads CASSFAGVATF. The CDR3 bases are TGTGCCAGCAGCTTTGCAGGGGTAGCCACCTTC.

The CDR3 bases are TGCAGTGCTCCAGGGACATTCCAAGAGACCCAGTACTTC. It encodes CSAPGTFQETQYF. This chain uses TRBV20-1 with TRBJ2-5, with D possibly being TRBD1 (6 bases). Trimming removed 5 bases from V and 1 base from J, with 11 bases in between. CDR1 is DFQATT, CDR2 SNEGSKA, per germline (reference sequence). The CDR3 runs 13 residues.

V usage is TRBV7-2 and J usage is TRBJ1-6; no clear D gene. Between the trimmed V and J ends, which lost 1 base and 9 bases, there was a span of 16 bases. Germline CDR1 and CDR2: SGHTA and FQGNSA. CDR3 length: 16 residues. This CDR3 reads CASSLGPRSDGSPLHF. The CDR3 DNA reads TGTGCCAGCAGCTTAGGACCCCGCAGCGACGGTTCACCCCTCCACTTT.

This clonotype was recorded a few times. The CDR3 region is CSARDRAALHF. CDR3 nucleotides: TGCAGTGCTAGGGACAGGGCGGCCCTCCACTTT. V is TRBV20-1 and J is TRBJ1-6, with TRBD1 identical over 8 bases. The junction had 3 bases not matched to a gene; V was cut back by 3 bases and J by 14 bases. The CDR3 sequence is 11 residues long. The germline V gene encodes CDR1 DFQATT and CDR2 SNEGSKA (reference sequence).

This clonotype was found a few times. The J gene is TRBJ2-3, the V gene TRBV6-2 or TRBV6-3; 9 positions match TRBD2. This CDR3 is 13 amino acids long. CDR1 and CDR2 from the germline V gene are MNHEY and SVGEGT. Unmatched junction bases numbered 3, after V lost 8 bases and J lost 3 bases. CDR3 protein: CASLSGGTDTQYF. CDR3 nucleotide sequence: TGTGCCAGCCTAAGCGGGGGGACAGATACGCAGTATTTT.

This sequence joins TRBV5-5 and TRBJ2-5; 10 positions agree with TRBD2. The CDR3 has 16 residues. V trimming: 7 bases; J trimming: 2 bases; junction bases outside the gene matches: 11. Germline loops: CDR1 SGHKS, CDR2 YYEKEE (reference sequence). The CDR3, as DNA: TGTGCCAGCCCTCCCGGAGCGGGGGGGGGTCAAGAGACCCAGTACTTC. Residues: CASPPGAGGGQETQYF.

This clonotype was seen many times. The chain recombines TRBV6-6 with TRBJ2-1; 7 nucleotides agree with TRBD1. V gave up 4 bases and J gave up 9 bases; unmatched junction bases: 3. Per germline, CDR1 MNHNY and CDR2 SVGAGI (reference sequence). CDR3 length: 12 amino acids. Written as DNA, the CDR3 is TGTGCCAGCAGTTCACAGGGGACTGAGCAGTTCTTC. Its translation: CASSSQGTEQFF.

This clonotype was observed a few times. V and J are TRBV11-2 and TRBJ2-7, with D hard to call. Germline V CDR1 and CDR2: SGHAT, FQNNGV. Trimming shortened V by 1 base and J by 7 bases, and 11 bases separated the two germline ends. The CDR3 has 13 amino acids. CDR3 sequence: CASSLGDLVEQYV. CDR3 coding DNA: TGTGCCAGCAGCTTAGGGGATTTGGTTGAGCAGTACGTC.

This clonotype was observed a handful of times. The V and J genes are TRBV20-1 and TRBJ1-2; D not resolved. Trimming removed 3 bases from V and 1 base from J, with 12 bases in between. This CDR3 region has 14 residues. The V gene's germline CDR1 is DFQATT and CDR2 SNEGSKA (reference sequence). As DNA, the CDR3 is TGCAGTGCTAGCCGGCCAGCCAGTAACTATGGCTACACCTTC. Translated, it gives CSASRPASNYGYTF.

This clonotype was observed many times. This chain uses TRBV2 with TRBJ2-5; D uncertain. CDR1 and CDR2 (germline): SNHLY, FYNNEI. Trimming took 3 bases from V and 3 from J, leaving 8 bases between them. This CDR3 has 13 amino acids. CDR3 sequence (DNA): TGTGCCAGCAGTGATCGCAGGAAAGAGACCCAGTACTTC. Its translation is CASSDRRKETQYF.

This clonotype was observed a few times. This chain links TRBV20-1 with TRBJ2-3; TRBD2 might be the D (6 bases). Per the germline V gene, CDR1 is DFQATT and CDR2 is SNEGSKA (reference sequence). CDR3 size: 14 residues. Trimming left V 4 bases short and J 0 bases short, with 11 bases between. The chain's CDR3 is CSAKIGGSTDTQYF. CDR3 in DNA: TGCAGTGCTAAAATCGGGGGAAGCACAGATACGCAGTATTTT.

J is TRBJ1-6 and V is TRBV12-3 or TRBV12-4, with TRBD1 matching 10 bases. Trimming removed 5 bases from V and 9 bases from J; junction bases left unmatched: 7. The CDR3 spans 15 residues. The CDR3 loop is CASSPRQGASSPLHF. For the CDR3, the DNA is TGTGCCAGCAGTCCCCGACAGGGGGCCTCTTCACCCCTCCACTTT.

This clonotype was seen only a few times. The V gene is TRBV20-1, the J gene TRBJ2-5, with a tentative D call TRBD2 (6 bases). This CDR3 contains 14 residues. CDR1 and CDR2 from the germline V gene are DFQATT and SNEGSKA (reference sequence). Trimming cost V 0 bases and J 5 bases, with 13 bases left between them. CDR3 in DNA: TGCAGTGCTAGAGATCCCGGGGGTGCGGAGACCCAGTACTTC. Translation gives CSARDPGGAETQYF.